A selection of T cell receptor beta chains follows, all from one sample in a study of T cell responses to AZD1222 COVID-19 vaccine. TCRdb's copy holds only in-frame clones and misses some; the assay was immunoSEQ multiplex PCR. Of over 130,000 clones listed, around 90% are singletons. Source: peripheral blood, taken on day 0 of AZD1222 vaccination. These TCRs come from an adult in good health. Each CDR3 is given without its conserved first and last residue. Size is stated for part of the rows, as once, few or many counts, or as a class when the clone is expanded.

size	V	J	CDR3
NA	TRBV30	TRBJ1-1	AWGRSPSMNTEAF
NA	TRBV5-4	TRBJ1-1	ASSPQSGSGTEAF
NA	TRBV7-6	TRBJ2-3	ASQSGWGTDTQY
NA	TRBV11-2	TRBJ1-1	ASSLDRGDTEAF
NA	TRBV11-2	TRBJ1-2	ASGDSPYGYT
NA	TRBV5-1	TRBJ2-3	ASSFGATSTDTQY
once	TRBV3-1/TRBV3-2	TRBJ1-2	ASSLGQGYGYT
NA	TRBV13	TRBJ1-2	ASSLGRSGSYGYT
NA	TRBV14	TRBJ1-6	ASSHPGQGHNSPLH
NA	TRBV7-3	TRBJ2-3	ASSLRYQHTQY
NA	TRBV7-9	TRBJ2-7	ASSSGASSYEQY
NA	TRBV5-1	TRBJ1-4	ASSLGRGNEKLF